One sample yielded the 12 T cell receptor beta chains listed below, sequenced in a study of CD8+ T cells in alopecia areata. Reverse transcribed after extraction, RNA yielded cDNA as the sequencing template. Measured with immunoSEQ multiplex PCR; TCRdb has only the in-frame clones, and not every one. This table has more than 150,000 clones, under 60% appearing once. The material sequenced was CD8+ T cells sorted from blood, taken at week 0. Receptor source: a human donor with alopecia areata.

This rearrangement joins TRBV5-1 to TRBJ1-2; maybe TRBD1 (5 bases). The CDR3 runs to 13 residues. Trimming cost V 4 bases and J 7 bases, with 14 bases left between them. CDR1 is SGHRS, CDR2 YFSETQ, per germline. CDR3 loop: CASSHESGAGYTF. The CDR3 DNA follows: TGCGCCAGCAGCCATGAGTCCGGGGCTGGCTACACCTTC.

The chain employs TRBV30 and TRBJ2-7; possible D gene TRBD1, 5 bases. CDR1 and CDR2 (germline): GTSNPN, SVGIG (reference sequence). V gave up 0 bases and J gave up 5 bases, with 11 bases separating them. This CDR3 has 13 residues. CDR3 protein: CAWSVRQGHEQYF. In DNA form, the CDR3 reads TGTGCCTGGAGTGTACGGCAGGGCCACGAGCAGTACTTC.

With regard to this clone: This sequence may be a read error, since a much larger clone differs from it by one base. Other DNA sequences in this sample translate to the same CDR3. V usage is TRBV11-2 and J usage is TRBJ1-5, with a weak D call TRBD1 (6 bases). V was cut by 1 base and J by 6 bases, with 7 bases left in between. This CDR3 is built from 13 residues. Germline V gives CDR1 SGHAT, CDR2 FQNNGV. CDR3 sequence: CASSLGRGQPQHF. In DNA, the CDR3 is TGTGCCAGCAGCTTAGGCAGGGGTCAGCCCCAGCATTTT. Based on the CDR3 plus reference TRBV11-2 and TRBJ1-5, the full variable domain is EAGVAQSPRYKIIEKRQSVAFWCNPISGHATLYWYQQILGQGPKLLIQFQNNGVVDDSQLPKDRFSAERLKGVDSTLKIQPAKLEDSAVYLCASSLGRGQPQHFGDGTRLSIL.

The table lists this clone with a few counts. This chain uses TRBV29-1 with TRBJ2-3; 8 nucleotides align to TRBD1. Per the germline V gene, CDR1 is SQVTM and CDR2 is ANQGSEA. Unmatched junction bases numbered 0, after V lost 2 bases and J lost 5 bases. CDR3 length: 12 residues. CDR3: CSVETGGDTQYF. The CDR3 DNA reads TGCAGCGTTGAAACAGGGGGAGATACGCAGTATTTT.

The J gene is TRBJ2-3, the V gene TRBV6-6, with D possibly being TRBD2 (5 bases). V dropped 2 bases and J dropped 10 bases, with 16 bases sitting between them. CDR3 size: 14 residues. Germline V gene sequence: CDR1 MNHNY, CDR2 SVGAGI (reference sequence). CDR3 coding DNA: TGTGCCAGCAGTTACCCTGGAGCGGATGGGGCGCAGTATTTT. Amino acids: CASSYPGADGAQYF.

The genes are TRBV4-2 and TRBJ2-7, with a possible D match to TRBD1 (5 bases). In germline, CDR1 is LGHNA, CDR2 YNFKEQ. The CDR3 has 15 amino acids. V dropped 4 bases and J dropped 5 bases, with 18 bases sitting between them. CDR3 sequence: CASSPGYSEGDEQYF. DNA for the CDR3: TGTGCCAGCAGCCCAGGGTATTCAGAAGGGGACGAGCAGTACTTC.

The chain uses TRBV13 and TRBJ1-1; 10 positions match TRBD1. The CDR3 spans 13 residues. Germline lookup yields CDR1 PRHDT and CDR2 FYEKMQ (reference sequence). J lost 11 bases, V lost 5 bases, and 8 bases had no gene match. This chain's CDR3 is CASSEGTGAVAFF. In DNA, the CDR3 is TGTGCCAGCAGCGAGGGGACAGGGGCCGTCGCTTTCTTT. The whole variable domain, remainder taken from reference TRBV13 and TRBJ1-1, is AAGVIQSPRHLIKEKRETATLKCYPIPRHDTVYWYQQGPGQDPQFLISFYEKMQSDKGSIPDRFSAQQFSDYHSELNMSSLELGDSALYFCASSEGTGAVAFFGQGTRLTVV.

The chain recombines TRBV5-1 with TRBJ2-1, with 10 bases aligning to TRBD2. Trimming took 4 bases from V and 0 from J; bases not matched to a gene: 16. This CDR3 has 20 residues. Germline CDR1 and CDR2: SGHRS and YFSETQ. The DNA for the CDR3 is TGCGCCAGCAGCGGCGGGCTAGCGGGGGACCTGCGGACCTCCTACAATGAGCAGTTCTTC. Its protein product is CASSGGLAGDLRTSYNEQFF.

This clone has more than one count but fewer than ten. The chain combines TRBV4-3 with TRBJ2-4, with 9 positions matching TRBD2. After removal of 2 bases from V and 8 bases from J, the junction contained 4 bases not matched to a gene. The CDR3 is 14 residues long. Germline values: CDR1 LGHNA, CDR2 YSLEER. CDR3 protein: CASSQTAGGYIQYF. The DNA for the CDR3 is TGCGCCAGCAGCCAAACAGCGGGGGGCTACATTCAGTACTTC.

This clone appeared a few times. CDR3 sequence reads: CASSISLAGGTEAFF. The CDR3 coding sequence is TGTGCCAGTAGTATCAGCTTGGCGGGGGGCACTGAAGCTTTCTTT. The genes are TRBV19 and TRBJ1-1, with D perhaps matching TRBD1 (5 bases). V dropped 3 bases and J dropped 4 bases, with 15 bases sitting between them. This CDR3 is built from 15 residues. Per the germline V gene, CDR1 is LNHDA and CDR2 is SQIVND (reference sequence).

The V and J genes are TRBV6-5 and TRBJ2-7, with D possibly TRBD1 on 6 matching bases. The V end was cut by 0 bases, the J end by 2 bases, with 11 bases between. The CDR3 consists of 15 residues. Germline loops: CDR1 MNHEY, CDR2 SVGAGI. The CDR3 loop reads CASSYSSRGTYEQYF. In DNA form, the CDR3 reads TGTGCCAGCAGTTACTCGAGTAGGGGGACCTACGAGCAGTACTTC.

This rearrangement joins TRBV4-3 to TRBJ1-3; D gene uncertain. V lost 1 base and J lost 1, with 5 bases in between. This CDR3 is 14 amino acids long. Germline V lookup: CDR1 LGHNA, CDR2 YSLEER. The CDR3 DNA is TGCGCCAGCAGCCAAGTCGCATCTGGAAACACCATATATTTT. Protein: CASSQVASGNTIYF.